The 24 T cell receptor beta chains listed next were all sequenced from one sample in a study of T cells in Graves' hyperthyroidism and ophthalmopathy. Regions amplified from RNA transcripts were the TCR beta CDR3 regions. When the TCR CDR3 underwent first-round RT-PCR, the HTBI primer set was used. TCRdb reanalysed the multiplex PCR reads using MiXCR and keeps one entry per CDR3 protein. Of approximately 430,000 distinct CDR3 sequences in the sample, about 15% are singletons; the top ten hold over 12%. The sample comprised blood. Receptor source: a woman in her late teens or twenties with Graves' hyperthyroidism.

This clonotype was recorded many times. The rearrangement links TRBV27 to TRBJ2-7; 7 nucleotides match TRBD1. The CDR3 contains 15 residues. CDR1 MNHEY and CDR2 SMNVEV come from the germline V gene (reference sequence). The V gene end was trimmed by 4 bases and the J gene end by 3 bases; junction bases not matched to a gene: 9. CDR3 coding DNA: TGTGCCAGCAGTTCCCAAAACAGGGGAAGCTACGAGCAGTACTTC. It codes for CASSSQNRGSYEQYF.

This clonotype was seen repeatedly, ten times or more. V gene TRBV20-1 combines with J gene TRBJ1-2, with D tentatively TRBD1 (5 bases). The CDR3 has 12 residues. V lost 2 bases, J lost 9 bases, and 13 bases lay in between. Germline assignment: CDR1 DFQATT and CDR2 SNEGSKA (reference sequence). The CDR3 is CSARLGGGSYTF. The CDR3 DNA is TGCAGTGCTAGACTCGGGGGAGGGAGCTACACCTTC.

The V and J genes are TRBV11-2 and TRBJ2-7; D perhaps matches TRBD2 (6 bases). The V end lost 5 bases, the J end lost 2 bases, and 22 bases lay between the germline ends. The CDR3 length is 17 residues. Germline CDR1 SGHAT, CDR2 FQNNGV. The CDR3 spells CASSQDLPPLATYEQYF. The CDR3 DNA is TGTGCCAGCAGCCAAGATCTCCCCCCCCTAGCGACCTACGAGCAGTACTTC. Supplemented by reference TRBV11-2 and TRBJ2-7, the full variable domain reads EAGVAQSPRYKIIEKRQSVAFWCNPISGHATLYWYQQILGQGPKLLIQFQNNGVVDDSQLPKDRFSAERLKGVDSTLKIQPAKLEDSAVYLCASSQDLPPLATYEQYFGPGTRLTVT.

In its sample, this clonotype was seen a few times. V and J are TRBV7-9 and TRBJ2-7, with D unresolved. Germline assignment: CDR1 SEHNR and CDR2 FQNEAQ (reference sequence). V lost 0 bases to trimming and J lost 2 bases, with 11 bases between them. CDR3 length: 15 amino acids. The DNA for the CDR3 is TGTGCCAGCAGCTTAGCGATCGGAAGACCCTACGAGCAGTACTTC. Amino acid sequence: CASSLAIGRPYEQYF. Supplemented by reference TRBV7-9 and TRBJ2-7, the full variable domain reads DTGVSQNPRHKITKRGQNVTFRCDPISEHNRLYWYRQTLGQGPEFLTYFQNEAQLEKSRLLSDRFSAERPKGSFSTLEIQRTEQGDSAMYLCASSLAIGRPYEQYFGPGTRLTVT.

This rearrangement joins TRBV29-1 to TRBJ2-1, with D possibly matching TRBD1 (6 bases). CDR1 and CDR2 (germline): SQVTM, ANQGSEA. Trimming took off 8 bases at V and 1 base at J, with 15 bases between the two ends. CDR3 size: 14 residues. CDR3 nucleotides: TGCAGCACCCGATACAGGGAATCCTACAATGAGCAGTTCTTC. Translation gives CSTRYRESYNEQFF.

As to this clonotype: Since a much larger clone is just one base distant, this may be a read error. V gene TRBV28 combines with J gene TRBJ2-2; D ambiguous. V lost 3 bases to trimming and J lost 1 base, with 6 bases between them. The CDR3 has 14 amino acids. Germline lookup yields CDR1 MDHEN and CDR2 SYDVKM. CDR3 coding DNA: TGTGCCAGCAGTTTTTTGGGGAACACCGGGGAGCTGTTTTTT. Translated: CASSFLGNTGELFF.

This clonotype was counted a few times. The conserved phenylalanine or tryptophan is not found at the CDR3 terminus, so this likely reflects a read error. The chain carries TRBV7-6 and TRBJ2-5; D is ambiguous. V gave up 1 base and J gave up 2 bases, with 8 bases separating them. The CDR3 sequence is 14 residues long. Germline V gene sequence: CDR1 SGHVS, CDR2 FNYEAQ. For the CDR3, the DNA is TGTGCCAGCAGCTTAGATACACAGCAAGAGACCCAGTACCTC. Its protein is CASSLDTQQETQYL.

This clonotype appeared many times. The rearrangement joins TRBV5-1 to TRBJ1-1; no clear D. The V gene's germline CDR1 is SGHRS and CDR2 YFSETQ. The CDR3 has 14 residues. Between the trimmed V and J ends, which lost 0 bases and 5 bases, there was a span of 11 bases. In nucleotides, the CDR3 is TGCGCCAGCAGCTTGGTAGGGCCTGGGACTGAAGCTTTCTTT. Its translation: CASSLVGPGTEAFF.

This clonotype came up many times. The V and J genes are TRBV18 and TRBJ2-4, with D perhaps TRBD1 (6 bases). Trimming pared 3 bases from V and 0 bases from J, leaving 12 bases between. Germline lookup yields CDR1 KGHSH and CDR2 LQKENI. This CDR3 spans 16 amino acids. CDR3 nucleotides: TGTGCCAGCTCACCCCAGACAGGACTAGCCAAAAACATTCAGTACTTC. Its protein product is CASSPQTGLAKNIQYF.

The chain couples TRBV7-9 to TRBJ1-2, with 10 positions matching TRBD1. The J segment lost 6 bases and the V segment lost 5 bases, leaving 12 bases of the junction unmatched. There are 16 residues in the CDR3. Germline V gene sequence: CDR1 SEHNR, CDR2 FQNEAQ (reference sequence). CDR3 region: CASSPDRDRGAHGYTF. The CDR3, as DNA: TGTGCCAGCAGCCCCGACCGGGACAGGGGAGCACATGGCTACACCTTC.

The chain links TRBV7-8 to TRBJ1-2; unclear D gene. Germline V gene lookup returns CDR1 SGHVS and CDR2 FQNEAQ. The length of the CDR3 is 13 residues. V lost 5 bases and J 4 bases, leaving 11 bases between the germline ends. In DNA, the CDR3 is TGTGCCAGCAGCCAAGAGGAGTCCTATGGCTACACCTTC. This encodes CASSQEESYGYTF.

The chain has TRBV6-1 and TRBJ2-5; 10 bases match TRBD2. This CDR3 has 16 amino acids. V dropped 8 bases and J dropped 2; count of bases not matched to a gene: 11. Germline values: CDR1 MNHNS, CDR2 SASEGT. CDR3 in amino acids: CASLAVLAGIQETQYF. CDR3 coding DNA: TGTGCCAGCCTTGCCGTACTAGCGGGGATTCAAGAGACCCAGTACTTC.

The chain carries TRBV20-1 and TRBJ2-2; 14 positions match TRBD2. Germline lookup yields CDR1 DFQATT and CDR2 SNEGSKA (reference sequence). The CDR3 runs 17 residues. V was clipped by 3 bases and J by 4 bases; unmatched bases: 7. CDR3 DNA sequence: TGCAGTGCTAGGACTAGCGGGAGGGCCATGGTCACCGGGGAGCTGTTTTTT. This codes for CSARTSGRAMVTGELFF.

The genes are TRBV19 and TRBJ2-1; 7 nucleotides agree with TRBD2. Germline V gives CDR1 LNHDA, CDR2 SQIVND (reference sequence). This CDR3 is built from 15 residues. The V segment lost 1 base and the J segment 6 bases; nucleotides outside the gene matches: 6. CDR3 DNA: TGTGCCAGTAGTATAGGCGGGAGCGTTGTCAATGAGCAGTTCTTC. This sequence encodes CASSIGGSVVNEQFF.

The rearrangement uses TRBV24-1 and TRBJ2-1; no clear D. This CDR3 comprises 14 residues. Germline V gene data show CDR1 as KGHDR and CDR2 as SFDVKD. The germline V and J ends were trimmed by 5 bases and 3 bases, with 10 bases remaining between them. CDR3 region: CATSGSVYYNEQFF. The CDR3 coding sequence is TGTGCCACCAGTGGGAGCGTCTACTACAATGAGCAGTTCTTC.

The chain combines TRBV5-1 with TRBJ2-3; D may be TRBD1 or TRBD2 (5 bases each). Trimming removed 0 bases from V and 6 bases from J, with 20 bases in between. Germline CDR1 SGHRS, CDR2 YFSETQ. The CDR3 is 17 residues long. The chain's CDR3 is CASSLVRGRLLGDTQYF. CDR3 DNA sequence: TGCGCCAGCAGCTTGGTTCGGGGCCGCCTTTTGGGGGATACGCAGTATTTT.

This clonotype was recorded many times. The CDR3 loop reads CASIPGLRSETQYF. The CDR3 DNA reads TGTGCCAGCATCCCCGGGCTCCGGAGCGAGACCCAGTACTTC. This rearrangement joins TRBV3-1 to TRBJ2-5; D gene uncertain. The CDR3 contains 14 residues. Trimming removed 7 bases from V and 5 bases from J, with 17 bases in between. Per germline, CDR1 LGHDT and CDR2 YNNKEL (reference sequence).

With regard to this clonotype: A junction boundary mismatches the germline segment, possibly from a read error. The genes are TRBV7-2 and TRBJ1-2, with a possible D match to TRBD1 (5 bases). CDR1 is SGHTA and CDR2 is FQGNSA in the germline V gene. The CDR3 loop spans 15 amino acids. The chain's CDR3 is CASSLAGVEFYGFTF. CDR3 nucleotide sequence: TGTGCCAGCAGCTTAGCGGGGGTCGAGTTCTATGGCTTCACCTTC.

There are many counts of this clonotype. The V gene is TRBV2, the J gene TRBJ2-5; D may be TRBD2 (6 bases). V lost 4 bases to trimming and J lost 7 bases, with 13 bases between them. The length of the CDR3 is 13 residues. Germline CDR1 reads SNHLY; CDR2 reads FYNNEI. The DNA for the CDR3 is TGTGCCAGCAGTGTGGAGGGGAAGGGGACCCAGTACTTC. Protein sequence: CASSVEGKGTQYF.

This clonotype was seen repeatedly, ten times or more. This chain connects TRBV7-2 to TRBJ2-7; no firm D call. The CDR3 consists of 12 residues. V lost 4 bases and J lost 3, with 7 bases in between. Germline loops: CDR1 SGHTA, CDR2 FQGNSA. CDR3 nucleotides: TGTGCCAGCAGCTCTACATACTACGAGCAGTACTTC. It encodes CASSSTYYEQYF.

The table lists this clonotype with many counts. The chain joins TRBV29-1 to TRBJ2-1, with 7 positions matching TRBD1. From germline, CDR1 is SQVTM and CDR2 ANQGSEA. There are 14 residues in the CDR3. The junction had 11 bases not matched to a gene; V was cut back by 3 bases and J by 9 bases. The CDR3 bases are TGCAGCGTTGACACACAGGGGCTTGGGGGTGAGCAGTTCTTC. Translating it yields CSVDTQGLGGEQFF.

V and J are TRBV10-2 and TRBJ2-3; D is uncertain. The germline V gene has CDR1 WSHSY and CDR2 SAAADI. V was pared by 3 bases and J by 0 bases, with 10 bases between. This CDR3 comprises 15 residues. The CDR3 bases are TGCGCCAGCAGTGAATCCCCCTCTAGCACAGATACGCAGTATTTT. Translation gives CASSESPSSTDTQYF.

Turning to this clonotype: Given a much more abundant clone one base away, this may be a read error. The chain carries TRBV7-9 and TRBJ1-2; D possibly corresponds to TRBD1 (5 bases). The V end was cut by 7 bases, the J end by 4 bases, with 19 bases between. This CDR3 contains 15 residues. The germline V gene has CDR1 SEHNR and CDR2 FQNEAQ (reference sequence). CDR3 protein: CASTPISGTAYGYTF. The CDR3 nucleotides are TGTGCCAGCACCCCTATTTCCGGGACGGCCTATGGCTACACCTTC.

Ten or more counts support this clonotype. The chain couples TRBV2 to TRBJ1-5; a possible D gene is TRBD1 (6 bases). CDR3 size: 14 residues. V was shortened by 3 bases and J by 7 bases, with 13 bases between the two germline ends. Germline values: CDR1 SNHLY, CDR2 FYNNEI. CDR3 DNA: TGTGCCAGCAGTGACCCGGGGGCGCGGCAGCCCCAGCATTTT. It translates to CASSDPGARQPQHF.